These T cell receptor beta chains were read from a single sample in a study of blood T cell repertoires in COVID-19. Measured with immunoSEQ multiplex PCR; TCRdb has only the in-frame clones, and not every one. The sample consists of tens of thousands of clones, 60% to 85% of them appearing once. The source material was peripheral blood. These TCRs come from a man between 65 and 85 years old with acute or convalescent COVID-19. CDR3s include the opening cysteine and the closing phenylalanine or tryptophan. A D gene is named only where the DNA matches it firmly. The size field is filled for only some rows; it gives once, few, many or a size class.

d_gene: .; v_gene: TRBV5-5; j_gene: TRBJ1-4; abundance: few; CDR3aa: CASSWYQGNTNEKLFF; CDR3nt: TGTGCCAGCAGCTGGTACCAGGGCAACACTAATGAAAAACTGTTTTTT
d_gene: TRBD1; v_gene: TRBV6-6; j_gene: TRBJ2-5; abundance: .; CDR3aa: CASSYPDREETQYF; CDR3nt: TGTGCCAGCAGTTACCCGGACAGGGAAGAGACCCAGTACTTC
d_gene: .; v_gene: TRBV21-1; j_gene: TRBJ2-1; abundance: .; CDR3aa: CASFRWGGYNEQFF; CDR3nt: TGTGCCAGCTTTAGGTGGGGGGGGTACAATGAGCAGTTCTTC
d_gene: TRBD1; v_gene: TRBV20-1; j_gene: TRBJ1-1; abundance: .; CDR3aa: CSASILGAGGRTEAFF; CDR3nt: TGCAGTGCTAGTATATTGGGGGCAGGGGGGCGGACTGAAGCTTTCTTT
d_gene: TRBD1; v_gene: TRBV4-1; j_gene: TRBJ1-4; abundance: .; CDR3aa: CASSQGDRVVKLFF; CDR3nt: TGCGCCAGCAGCCAAGGAGACAGGGTCGTAAAACTGTTTTTT
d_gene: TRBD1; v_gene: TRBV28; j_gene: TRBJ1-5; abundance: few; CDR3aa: CASSPGGSRYSNQPQHF; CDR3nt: TGTGCCAGCAGCCCAGGGGGCTCGAGATATAGCAATCAGCCCCAGCATTTT
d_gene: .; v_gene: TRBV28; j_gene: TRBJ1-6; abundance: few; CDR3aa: CASRGSRGSPLHF; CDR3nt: TGTGCCAGCAGGGGCAGCAGGGGATCACCCCTCCACTTT
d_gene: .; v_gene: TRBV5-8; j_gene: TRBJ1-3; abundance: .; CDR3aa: CASSFGVSSGNTIYF; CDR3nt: TGTGCCAGCAGCTTCGGGGTCAGCTCTGGAAACACCATATATTTT
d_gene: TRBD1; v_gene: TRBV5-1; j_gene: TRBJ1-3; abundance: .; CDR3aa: CASSRDRGNGNTIYF; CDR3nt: TGCGCCAGCAGCCGGGACAGGGGTAATGGAAACACCATATATTTT
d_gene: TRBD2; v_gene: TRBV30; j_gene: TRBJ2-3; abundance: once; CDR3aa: CAWSRGGTDTQYF; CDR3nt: TGTGCCTGGAGCCGGGGGGGCACAGATACGCAGTATTTT
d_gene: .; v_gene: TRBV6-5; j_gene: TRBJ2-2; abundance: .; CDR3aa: CASTRDRSNTGELFF; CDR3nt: TGTGCCAGCACCAGAGACAGGTCAAACACCGGGGAGCTGTTTTTT
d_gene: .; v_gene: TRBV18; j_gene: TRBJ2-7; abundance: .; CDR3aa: CASSGQRGEQYF; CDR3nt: TGTGCCAGCTCGGGGCAAAGGGGAGAGCAGTACTTC
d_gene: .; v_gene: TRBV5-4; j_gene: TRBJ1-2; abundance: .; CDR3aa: CASSLGANYGYTF; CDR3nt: TGTGCCAGCAGCTTGGGAGCGAACTATGGCTACACCTTC
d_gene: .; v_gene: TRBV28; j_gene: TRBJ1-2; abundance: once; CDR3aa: CASREGAIYGYTF; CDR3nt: TGTGCCAGCAGGGAGGGTGCCATTTACGGCTACACCTTC
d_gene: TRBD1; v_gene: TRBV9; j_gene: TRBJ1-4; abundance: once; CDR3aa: CASGTGGLSNEKLFF; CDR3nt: TGTGCCAGCGGGACAGGGGGTTTGAGTAATGAAAAACTGTTTTTT
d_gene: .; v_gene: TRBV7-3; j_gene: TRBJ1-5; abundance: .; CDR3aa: CASSPGINQPQHF; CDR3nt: TGTGCCAGCAGCCCGGGTATCAATCAGCCCCAGCATTTT
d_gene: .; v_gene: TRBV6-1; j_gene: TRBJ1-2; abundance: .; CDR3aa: CASSQAGTVGSYGYTF; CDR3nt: TGTGCCAGCAGTCAAGCAGGGACCGTCGGGAGCTATGGCTACACCTTC
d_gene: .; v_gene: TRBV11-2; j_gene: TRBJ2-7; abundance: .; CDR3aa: CASSGEREQYF; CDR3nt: TGTGCCAGCAGCGGAGAGCGCGAGCAGTACTTC
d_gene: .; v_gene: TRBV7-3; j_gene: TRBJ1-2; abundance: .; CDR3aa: CASSQRGGLNNGYTF; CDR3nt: TGTGCCAGCAGCCAAAGGGGTGGATTGAACAATGGCTACACCTTC
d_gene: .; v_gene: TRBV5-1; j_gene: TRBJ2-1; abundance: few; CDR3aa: CASSEGLGASYNEQFF; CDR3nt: TGCGCCAGCAGCGAGGGTCTGGGGGCATCGTACAATGAGCAGTTCTTC
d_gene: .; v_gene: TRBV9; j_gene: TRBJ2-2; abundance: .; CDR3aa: CASSVAPRLTGTGELFF; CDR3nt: TGTGCCAGCAGCGTAGCCCCCCGTTTAACAGGGACCGGGGAGCTGTTTTTT
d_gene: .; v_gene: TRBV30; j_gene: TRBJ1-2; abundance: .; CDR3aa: CAWTEGGDYGYTF; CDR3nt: TGTGCCTGGACGGAGGGGGGGGACTATGGCTACACCTTC
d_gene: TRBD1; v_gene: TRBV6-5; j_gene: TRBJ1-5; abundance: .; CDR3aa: CASRSTGEGGQPQHF; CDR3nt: TGTGCCAGCAGATCTACAGGGGAAGGTGGACAGCCCCAGCATTTT
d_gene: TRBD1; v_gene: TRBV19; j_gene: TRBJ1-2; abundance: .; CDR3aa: CASSTGTGDGYTF; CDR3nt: TGTGCCAGTAGTACCGGGACAGGGGACGGCTACACCTTC
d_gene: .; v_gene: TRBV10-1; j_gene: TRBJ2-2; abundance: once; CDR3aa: CASSRDPGGGELFF; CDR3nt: TGCGCCAGCAGTCGGGACCCCGGGGGCGGGGAGCTGTTTTTT
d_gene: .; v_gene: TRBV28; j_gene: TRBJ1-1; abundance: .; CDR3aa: CASSFLRPGGNTEAFF; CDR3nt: TGTGCCAGCAGTTTTTTACGACCAGGAGGGAACACTGAAGCTTTCTTT
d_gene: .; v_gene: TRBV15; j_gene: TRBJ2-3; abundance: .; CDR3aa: CATSSDMEKDVSTDTQYF; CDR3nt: TGTGCCACCAGCAGTGATATGGAGAAAGACGTTAGCACAGATACGCAGTATTTT
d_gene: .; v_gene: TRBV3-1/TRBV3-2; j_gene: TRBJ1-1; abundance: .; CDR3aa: CASSQFQGYTEAFF; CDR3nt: TGTGCCAGCAGCCAATTCCAGGGATACACTGAAGCTTTCTTT
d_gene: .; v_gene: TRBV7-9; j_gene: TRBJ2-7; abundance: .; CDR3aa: CASSLTSSYEQYF; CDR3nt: TGTGCCAGCAGCTTAACCAGCTCCTACGAGCAGTACTTC
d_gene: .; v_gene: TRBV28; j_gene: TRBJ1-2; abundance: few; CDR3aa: CASSLEGRYGYTF; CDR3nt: TGTGCCAGCAGTTTAGAGGGCCGCTATGGCTACACCTTC
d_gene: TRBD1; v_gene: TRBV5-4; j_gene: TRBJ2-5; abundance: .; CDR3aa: CASSFATGEAETQYF; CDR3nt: TGTGCCAGCAGCTTCGCGACAGGGGAGGCGGAGACCCAGTACTTC
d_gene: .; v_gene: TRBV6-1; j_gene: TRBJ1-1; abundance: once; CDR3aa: CASSEQGNTEAFF; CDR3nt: TGTGCCAGCAGTGAACAGGGAAACACTGAAGCTTTCTTT
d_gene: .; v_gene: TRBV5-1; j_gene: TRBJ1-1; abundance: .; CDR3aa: CASSLVLSSNTEAFF; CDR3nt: TGCGCCAGCAGCTTGGTGTTAAGTAGTAACACTGAAGCTTTCTTT
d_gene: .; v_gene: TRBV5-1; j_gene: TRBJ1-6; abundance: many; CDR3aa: CASSLEMLQGGSPLHF; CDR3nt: TGCGCCAGCAGCTTGGAGATGCTCCAGGGAGGGTCACCCCTCCACTTT
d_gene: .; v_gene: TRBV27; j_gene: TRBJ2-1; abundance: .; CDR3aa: CASSMRNEQFF; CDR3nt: TGTGCCAGCAGCATGAGGAATGAGCAGTTCTTC
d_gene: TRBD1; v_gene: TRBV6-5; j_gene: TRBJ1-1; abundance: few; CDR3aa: CASKRTGWDTEAFF; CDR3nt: TGTGCCAGCAAAAGGACAGGGTGGGACACTGAAGCTTTCTTT
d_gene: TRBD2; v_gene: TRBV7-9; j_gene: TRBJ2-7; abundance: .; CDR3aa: CASSLSSGRAWEQYF; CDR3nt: TGTGCCAGCAGCTTATCGAGCGGGAGGGCCTGGGAGCAGTACTTC
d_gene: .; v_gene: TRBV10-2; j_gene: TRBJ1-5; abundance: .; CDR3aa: CASSESKGLATPQHF; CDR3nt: TGCGCCAGCAGTGAGTCTAAGGGACTCGCTACGCCCCAGCATTTT
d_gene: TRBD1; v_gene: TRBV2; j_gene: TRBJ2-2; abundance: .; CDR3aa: CASSENRGTGELFF; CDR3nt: TGTGCCAGCAGTGAAAACAGGGGGACCGGGGAGCTGTTTTTT
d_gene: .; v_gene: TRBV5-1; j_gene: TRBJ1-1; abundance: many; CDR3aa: CASSSPGRENTEAFF; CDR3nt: TGCGCCAGCAGCTCCCCAGGGAGGGAGAACACTGAAGCTTTCTTT
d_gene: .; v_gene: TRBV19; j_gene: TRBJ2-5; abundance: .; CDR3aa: CASSIRETQYF; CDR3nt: TGTGCCAGTAGTATCAGGGAGACCCAGTACTTC